This T cell receptor (beta chain) emerged from a study of long-term antiretroviral therapy in people with HIV. Broader study findings: Pre-ART expanded clones dominated the repertoire at every time point.

Every one of the participants with HIV received treatment in the United States. About this clone: Its antigen is still unknown.

This CDR3 has 13 amino acids. V lost 8 bases, J lost 5 bases, and 13 bases lay in between. Germline assignment: CDR1 MNHNS and CDR2 SASEGT. Samples were assayed with immunoSEQ v3.0 at survey level. Profiling relied on immunoSEQ multiplex PCR, and the TCRdb table lists in-frame clones only, not all of them. The sample lists 15,000 to 20,000 clones, 91% occurring once. This sequence was found in a man in his fifties or sixties with HIV. The V call is TRBV6-1, the J call TRBJ1-5, with D unclear. The source was unsorted PBMCs, collected 0.3 years after starting antiretroviral therapy. The CDR3 reads CASRERGDQPQHF. In DNA, the CDR3 is TGTGCCAGCCGAGAGAGAGGAGATCAGCCCCAGCATTTT.